Each of the 21 T cell receptor beta chains below was sequenced from the same sample in a study of blood T cell repertoires in COVID-19. Repertoires were generated with immunoSEQ multiplex PCR, while TCRdb's copy carries only in-frame clones and drops some. The data hold over 200,000 clones, with 80% to 95% observed a single time. Sequenced sample: peripheral blood. The receptors derive from a person under 30 with COVID-19, enrolled during active disease.

The genes are TRBV5-4 and TRBJ2-5; D is unclear. Germline V gene data show CDR1 as SGHNT and CDR2 as YYREEE (reference sequence). The CDR3 runs 13 residues. V dropped 0 bases and J dropped 3 bases, with 6 bases sitting between them. DNA for the CDR3: TGTGCCAGCAGCTTGGCAGACAAAGAGACCCAGTACTTC. The encoded protein is CASSLADKETQYF.

The gene calls are TRBV7-3 and TRBJ2-3; no firm D call. The CDR3 has 13 residues. V lost 4 bases and J lost 1, with 6 bases in between. CDR1 and CDR2 (germline): SGHTA, FQGTGA. CDR3 DNA: TGTGCCAGCAGCTCCGGAGGCACAGATACGCAGTATTTT. The encoded protein is CASSSGGTDTQYF. Complete variable domain (other parts from reference TRBV7-3 and TRBJ2-3): GAGVSQTPSNKVTEKGKYVELRCDPISGHTALYWYRQSLGQGPEFLIYFQGTGAADDSGLPNDRFFAVRPEGSVSTLKIQRTERGDSAVYLCASSSGGTDTQYFGPGTRLTVL.

The gene calls are TRBV3-1 (or the pseudogene TRBV3-2) and TRBJ2-1; 8 bases are shared with TRBD2. This CDR3 is 16 amino acids long. CDR1 and CDR2 (germline): LGHDT, YNNKEL (reference sequence). V shed 4 bases, J shed 7 bases, and the junction held 12 bases outside the gene matches. In DNA form, the CDR3 reads TGTGCCAGCAGCCCAAACCGGGGGGGCGAGGAGAATGAGCAGTTCTTC. Residues: CASSPNRGGEENEQFF.

The J gene is TRBJ2-7, the V gene TRBV5-5, with 8 bases that match TRBD1. CDR1 and CDR2 from the germline V gene are SGHKS and YYEKEE (reference sequence). The CDR3 has 15 residues. V gave up 0 bases and J gave up 1 base; unmatched junction bases: 3. The CDR3 sequence is CASSLGGTGSYEQYF. CDR3 nucleotide sequence: TGTGCCAGCAGCTTGGGTGGGACAGGATCCTACGAGCAGTACTTC.

V usage is TRBV11-2 and J usage is TRBJ2-1; TRBD2 matches 7 bases. Germline CDR1 and CDR2: SGHAT and FQNNGV. With 1 base clipped from V and 14 bases from J, the junction kept 11 bases outside the gene matches. This CDR3 has 14 amino acids. As DNA, the CDR3 is TGTGCCAGCAGCTTAGTCCCGGCGGGCGGGAGTAAGTTCTTC. Its protein product is CASSLVPAGGSKFF. Full variable domain (missing parts from reference TRBV11-2 and TRBJ2-1): EAGVAQSPRYKIIEKRQSVAFWCNPISGHATLYWYQQILGQGPKLLIQFQNNGVVDDSQLPKDRFSAERLKGVDSTLKIQPAKLEDSAVYLCASSLVPAGGSKFFGPGTRLTVL.

The V gene is TRBV7-2, the J gene TRBJ2-3; possibly TRBD1 for D (5 bases). V shed 5 bases and J shed 2 bases, with 14 bases lying between them. The CDR3 is 15 residues long. Germline CDR1 SGHTA, CDR2 FQGNSA. CDR3 sequence reads: CASSTRTTATDTQYF. CDR3 DNA: TGTGCCAGCAGCACCCGAACGACAGCCACAGATACGCAGTATTTT.

The CDR3 DNA follows: TGTGCCAGCAGCCGCCGGGACAGGGGGGTTAATCAGCCCCAGCATTTT. Residues: CASSRRDRGVNQPQHF. The V and J genes are TRBV6-2 or TRBV6-3 and TRBJ1-5; TRBD1 matches 11 bases. V shed 6 bases, J shed 4 bases, and the junction held 8 bases outside the gene matches. This CDR3 spans 16 amino acids. The germline CDR1 and CDR2 sequences are MNHEY and SVGEGT.

V is TRBV4-1 and J is TRBJ1-5; 10 bases map to TRBD1. V dropped 4 bases and J dropped 5; count of bases not matched to a gene: 8. Germline assignment: CDR1 MGHRA and CDR2 YSYEKL. This CDR3 is built from 16 residues. CDR3 bases: TGCGCCAGCAGCCCTACCACGGGACAGGGGCATCAGCCCCAGCATTTT. Translation: CASSPTTGQGHQPQHF.

The gene calls are TRBV14 and TRBJ1-1, with 8 bases lining up with TRBD1. The CDR3 runs to 15 residues. Trimming cost V 5 bases and J 1 base; bases outside gene matches: 6. The germline V gene has CDR1 SGHDN and CDR2 FVKESK. The CDR3 DNA sequence: TGTGCCAGCAGCGTCAGACAGGGGTGGAACACTGAAGCTTTCTTT. This gives the protein CASSVRQGWNTEAFF. The complete variable domain, with remaining parts taken from reference TRBV14 and TRBJ1-1, reads EAGVTQFPSHSVIEKGQTVTLRCDPISGHDNLYWYRRVMGKEIKFLLHFVKESKQDESGMPNNRFLAERTGGTYSTLKVQPAELEDSGVYFCASSVRQGWNTEAFFGQGTRLTVV.

This chain connects TRBV4-1 to TRBJ2-3, with 8 positions matching TRBD2. V lost 3 bases, J lost 1 base, and 3 bases stayed unmatched. The CDR3 has 15 amino acids. Germline V gene lookup returns CDR1 MGHRA and CDR2 YSYEKL. In nucleotides, the CDR3 is TGCGCCAGCAGCCATCCGACTAGCGGCACAGATACGCAGTATTTT. It encodes CASSHPTSGTDTQYF.

This chain connects TRBV6-5 to TRBJ2-3; no clear D. V lost 5 bases and J 2 bases, leaving 11 bases between the germline ends. The germline V gene has CDR1 MNHEY and CDR2 SVGAGI. The CDR3 has 14 amino acids. The CDR3 here is CASSNDWYTDTQYF. The CDR3 DNA is TGTGCCAGCAGTAACGACTGGTACACAGATACGCAGTATTTT.

The chain combines TRBV5-1 with TRBJ2-5, with 9 bases fitting TRBD2. In germline, CDR1 is SGHRS, CDR2 YFSETQ. Trimming removed 3 bases from V and 1 base from J; junction bases left unmatched: 10. The CDR3 length is 17 residues. This CDR3 reads CASSWGLAGVFQETQYF. CDR3 bases: TGCGCCAGCAGCTGGGGACTAGCCGGTGTTTTCCAAGAGACCCAGTACTTC.

V is TRBV19 and J is TRBJ2-2; TRBD2 aligns across 9 bases. There are 16 residues in the CDR3. The V and J ends lost 3 bases and 3 bases, in that order; junction bases with no gene match: 5. The germline V gene has CDR1 LNHDA and CDR2 SQIVND (reference sequence). The chain's CDR3 is CASSMLAGDDTGELFF. CDR3 sequence (DNA): TGTGCCAGTAGTATGTTAGCGGGAGACGACACCGGGGAGCTGTTTTTT.

The V call is TRBV7-9, the J call TRBJ2-1; weak D call: TRBD1 (6 bases). This CDR3 is 15 amino acids long. V shed 7 bases and J shed 4 bases, with 17 bases lying between them. Germline CDR1 SEHNR, CDR2 FQNEAQ (reference sequence). The CDR3 DNA reads TGTGCCAGCATGAGACAGGTCCCCGATTACAATGAGCAGTTCTTC. Amino acid sequence: CASMRQVPDYNEQFF. Full variable domain (rest looked up from reference TRBV7-9 and TRBJ2-1): DTGVSQNPRHKITKRGQNVTFRCDPISEHNRLYWYRQTLGQGPEFLTYFQNEAQLEKSRLLSDRFSAERPKGSFSTLEIQRTEQGDSAMYLCASMRQVPDYNEQFFGPGTRLTVL.

This sequence joins TRBV9 and TRBJ1-1; D gene unclear. Trimming cost V 0 bases and J 4 bases, with 16 bases left between them. This CDR3 is built from 16 residues. CDR1 is SGDLS and CDR2 is YYNGEE in the germline V gene. The CDR3 sequence: CASSVGLSTEGTEAFF. CDR3 coding DNA: TGTGCCAGCAGCGTAGGGTTGTCCACCGAGGGCACTGAAGCTTTCTTT.

V is TRBV27 and J is TRBJ1-2; 9 bases are shared with TRBD1. Trimming took 4 bases from V and 4 from J; bases not matched to a gene: 1. Per germline, CDR1 MNHEY and CDR2 SMNVEV (reference sequence). CDR3 length equals 13 residues. The chain's CDR3 is CASSSGQGYGYTF. In nucleotides, the CDR3 is TGTGCCAGCAGTTCGGGACAGGGCTATGGCTACACCTTC.

This CDR3 reads CASSSTGTESSPLHF. The CDR3 bases are TGTGCCAGTAGTTCAACCGGGACAGAAAGTTCACCCCTCCACTTT. The rearrangement uses TRBV19 and TRBJ1-6; 7 bases agree with TRBD1. V was pared by 5 bases and J by 9 bases, with 10 bases of the junction left unmatched. The CDR3 length is 15 residues. From germline, CDR1 is LNHDA and CDR2 SQIVND (reference sequence).

The V and J genes are TRBV6-2 or TRBV6-3 and TRBJ2-1; no clear D. This CDR3 spans 12 amino acids. V was clipped by 2 bases and J by 5 bases, with 4 bases between them. Germline V gene sequence: CDR1 MNHEY, CDR2 SVGEGT. This CDR3 reads CASSYPDNEQFF. Here the CDR3 DNA reads TGTGCCAGCAGTTACCCGGACAATGAGCAGTTCTTC.

The J gene is TRBJ1-5, the V gene TRBV5-1; no reliable D call. Per the germline V gene, CDR1 is SGHRS and CDR2 is YFSETQ. V lost 4 bases to trimming and J lost 2 bases, with 7 bases between them. The CDR3 spans 13 residues. CDR3 in amino acids: CASSPQGNQPQHF. DNA for the CDR3: TGCGCCAGCAGCCCTCAGGGCAATCAGCCCCAGCATTTT. The full variable domain, rest sourced from reference TRBV5-1 and TRBJ1-5, is KAGVTQTPRYLIKTRGQQVTLSCSPISGHRSVSWYQQTPGQGLQFLFEYFSETQRNKGNFPGRFSGRQFSNSRSEMNVSTLELGDSALYLCASSPQGNQPQHFGDGTRLSIL.

This chain joins TRBV19 and TRBJ1-2; TRBD1 might be the D (6 bases). The germline gives CDR1 LNHDA, CDR2 SQIVND (reference sequence). The CDR3 contains 14 residues. V dropped 5 bases and J dropped 8 bases, with 18 bases sitting between them. The CDR3 nucleotides are TGTGCCAGTAGTTACAACAGGGATCCGGAGGGCTACACCTTC. Protein: CASSYNRDPEGYTF.

V and J are TRBV5-5 and TRBJ2-7; no definite D call. V was trimmed by 3 bases and J by 5 bases, leaving 9 bases between them. Germline CDR1 SGHKS, CDR2 YYEKEE (reference sequence). The CDR3 consists of 12 residues. CDR3 bases: TGTGCCAGCAGCTCGAGAGTGGACGAGCAGTACTTC. This encodes CASSSRVDEQYF.